The rows below give T cell receptor beta chains drawn from one sample of a study of blood T cell repertoires in COVID-19. The repertoire was sequenced with immunoSEQ multiplex PCR; TCRdb's copy has only in-frame clones and lacks some. The sample lists about 61,000 clones, about 90% seen once, with less than 6.5% in the top ten. Sequenced material: peripheral blood. Every receptor here comes from an elderly man in a cohort sampled during active COVID-19. Both conserved end residues are part of each CDR3. The D gene is left open where the match is weak. Clone size is stated in some rows and not others, as once, few, many or a class when expanded.

j_call | d_call | clone_size | v_call | cdr3_nt | cdr3_aa
TRBJ1-1 | . | . | TRBV9 | TGTGCCAGCAGCGAACAGTACCAGAACACTGAAGCTTTCTTT | CASSEQYQNTEAFF
TRBJ1-1 | . | . | TRBV7-8 | TGTGCCAGCAGCGTAACAGTGCTGAACACTGAAGCTTTCTTT | CASSVTVLNTEAFF
TRBJ1-3 | . | . | TRBV6-5 | TGTGCCAGCACCGGGGCTGGAAACACCATATATTTT | CASTGAGNTIYF
TRBJ1-6 | . | . | TRBV12-3/TRBV12-4 | TGTGCCAGCAGCCGAAATAGTTCACCCCTCCACTTT | CASSRNSSPLHF
TRBJ1-2 | . | . | TRBV6-1 | TGTGCCAGCAGTGAAGTCGGGGGGACGGGCTATGGCTACACCTTC | CASSEVGGTGYGYTF
TRBJ1-2 | . | few | TRBV5-4 | TGTGCCAGCAGCTTGGCCGGGGACTATGGCTACACCTTC | CASSLAGDYGYTF
TRBJ2-5 | TRBD1 | once | TRBV2 | TGTGCCAGCAGTCCAAACCCCTCGGGACAGGGGGGGGAGACCCAGTACTTC | CASSPNPSGQGGETQYF
TRBJ2-7 | TRBD1 | . | TRBV7-2 | TGTGCCAGCAGTCCGCCCGGGACAGGGGCCGAGCAGTACTTC | CASSPPGTGAEQYF
TRBJ1-2 | TRBD1 | once | TRBV14 | TGTGCCAGCAGCCAAGAGACAGGGAGTAACTATGGCTACACCTTC | CASSQETGSNYGYTF
TRBJ2-3 | TRBD1 | . | TRBV19 | TGTGCCAGTACCGCGACAGGGACGAGGAATACGCAGTATTTT | CASTATGTRNTQYF
TRBJ1-1 | . | . | TRBV29-1 | TGCAGCGCCGCAGGGGTGGCTGAAGCTTTCTTT | CSAAGVAEAFF
TRBJ2-3 | . | . | TRBV5-1 | TGCGCCAGCAGCTTTCTTGGCCAGAGCACAGATACGCAGTATTTT | CASSFLGQSTDTQYF
TRBJ1-2 | . | . | TRBV12-3/TRBV12-4 | TGTGCCAGCAGTCTGGTACAGATCTATGGCTACACCTTC | CASSLVQIYGYTF
TRBJ2-7 | TRBD1 | . | TRBV6-1 | TGTGCCAGCAGTGAAACCACAGGGGGGTTCTACGAGCAGTACTTC | CASSETTGGFYEQYF
TRBJ1-2 | . | once | TRBV4-1 | TGCGCCAGCAGCCAAGATCTTCCAGCTAACTATGGCTACACCTTC | CASSQDLPANYGYTF
TRBJ2-5 | . | . | TRBV2 | TGTGCCAGCAGTGAACTCGCAGGGTTTAGAGAGACCCAGTACTTC | CASSELAGFRETQYF
TRBJ2-3 | TRBD1 | . | TRBV15 | TGTGCCACCAGCAGAGGTTCAAACAGGGGACGGACAGATACGCAGTATTTT | CATSRGSNRGRTDTQYF
TRBJ2-6 | TRBD1 | . | TRBV5-1 | TGCGCCAGCAGTGCCACTTCCGGGACAGCTTCTGGGGCCAACGTCCTGACTTTC | CASSATSGTASGANVLTF
TRBJ2-7 | TRBD1 | . | TRBV11-2 | TGTGCCAGCAGCTTAGCCCGACAGGGATCGCAGTACTTC | CASSLARQGSQYF
TRBJ2-5 | . | . | TRBV5-6 | TGTGCCAGCAGCCCCCGACTCGGGGTCCAAGAGACCCAGTACTTC | CASSPRLGVQETQYF
TRBJ2-3 | . | . | TRBV7-6 | TGTGCTGTGCGGTGGGGGGGCGGAGATACGCAGTATTTT | CAVRWGGGDTQYF
TRBJ1-3 | . | . | TRBV6-6 | TGTGCCATTCTGGAGGCCGGTGGAAACACCATATATTTT | CAILEAGGNTIYF
TRBJ1-3 | . | . | TRBV5-6 | TGTGCCAGCAGCTCCAGGGGTTCTGGAAACACCATATATTTT | CASSSRGSGNTIYF
TRBJ1-5 | . | . | TRBV6-2/TRBV6-3 | TGTGCCAGCAGTTTCGGCGGGGGACAGCCCCAGCATTTT | CASSFGGGQPQHF
TRBJ2-2 | . | . | TRBV15 | TGTGCCACCAGCAGAGATCGGACAACCACCGGGGAGCTGTTTTTT | CATSRDRTTTGELFF
TRBJ1-2 | . | . | TRBV3-1/TRBV3-2 | TGTGCCAGCAGCCAAGAAAACGAGGGCCGAGGCTACACCTTC | CASSQENEGRGYTF
TRBJ1-3 | . | medium-sized | TRBV28 | TGTGCCAGCAGTTCCCAAATCTTGCAGGAGGGTGGAAACACCATATATTTT | CASSSQILQEGGNTIYF
TRBJ1-2 | TRBD1 | . | TRBV28 | TGTGCCAGCAGTTCCCCCCCCGGACAGGGTGGATATGGCTACACCTTC | CASSSPPGQGGYGYTF
TRBJ1-1 | TRBD1 | . | TRBV5-1 | TGCGCCAGCAGCTTGGGAGGGGGCGGGTACACTGAAGCTTTCTTT | CASSLGGGGYTEAFF
TRBJ1-2 | . | . | TRBV5-6 | TGTGCCAGCAGCTTGCCAGACAGCATCTATGGCTACACCTTC | CASSLPDSIYGYTF
TRBJ2-7 | TRBD1 | . | TRBV5-6 | TGTGCCAGCAGCCTGGGACAGGGGGCCTACGAGCAGTACTTC | CASSLGQGAYEQYF
TRBJ1-6 | TRBD1 | . | TRBV5-4 | TGTGCCAGCAGCCTCCTGGACAGGGGAAATTCACCCCTCCACTTT | CASSLLDRGNSPLHF
TRBJ1-1 | TRBD1 | . | TRBV19 | TGTGCCAGTAGACGGGACAGGGGAGATTCGACTGAAGCTTTCTTT | CASRRDRGDSTEAFF
TRBJ2-2 | TRBD2 | . | TRBV9 | TGTGCCAGCAGCGTAGAGGGACTAGCGGGAACCGGGGAGCTGTTTTTT | CASSVEGLAGTGELFF
TRBJ2-7 | TRBD2 | . | TRBV19 | TGTGCCAGTAGTACTAACTTAGCGGGACCTTACGAGCAGTACTTC | CASSTNLAGPYEQYF
TRBJ1-3 | . | . | TRBV2 | TGTGCCAGCAGTGTTACAGGGCGGCCTGGAAACACCATATATTTT | CASSVTGRPGNTIYF
TRBJ1-5 | . | few | TRBV23-1 | TGCGCCAGCAGTCAATCTGCCCAGGGAGGAGTCAATCAGCCCCAGCATTTT | CASSQSAQGGVNQPQHF
TRBJ2-7 | . | . | TRBV7-2 | TGTGCCAGCAGGATGAGTAGCGGACCCATCTACGAGCAGTACTTC | CASRMSSGPIYEQYF
TRBJ2-5 | TRBD2 | . | TRBV10-1 | TGCGCCAGCAGTGAACTTGCAGCGGGGCAAGAGACCCAGTACTTC | CASSELAAGQETQYF
TRBJ2-2 | . | once | TRBV10-3 | TGTGCCATCAGGCGAAACGGGAACACCGGGGAGCTGTTTTTT | CAIRRNGNTGELFF
TRBJ1-1 | . | . | TRBV7-6 | TGTGCCAGCAGCCCCCTCCAGGGGCCCATGAACACTGAAGCTTTCTTT | CASSPLQGPMNTEAFF
TRBJ2-5 | . | . | TRBV7-9 | TGTGCCAGCAGCCCCCGGGAGGGGGCGCGAGAGACCCAGTACTTC | CASSPREGARETQYF
TRBJ1-2 | . | few | TRBV7-9 | TGTGCCAGCAGCCACAGGAGGGGCGCTGGCTATGGCTACACCTTC | CASSHRRGAGYGYTF
TRBJ1-6 | . | . | TRBV5-4 | TGTGCCAGCAGCTTTCCCGGGGTAATTAATTCACCCCTCCACTTT | CASSFPGVINSPLHF
TRBJ1-1 | . | . | TRBV11-2 | TGTGCCAGCACTGGACAGACAATGAACACTGAAGCTTTCTTT | CASTGQTMNTEAFF
TRBJ2-5 | TRBD1 | . | TRBV10-3 | TGTGCCATCAGTGGAGGACAGGGAGAAGAGACCCAGTACTTC | CAISGGQGEETQYF